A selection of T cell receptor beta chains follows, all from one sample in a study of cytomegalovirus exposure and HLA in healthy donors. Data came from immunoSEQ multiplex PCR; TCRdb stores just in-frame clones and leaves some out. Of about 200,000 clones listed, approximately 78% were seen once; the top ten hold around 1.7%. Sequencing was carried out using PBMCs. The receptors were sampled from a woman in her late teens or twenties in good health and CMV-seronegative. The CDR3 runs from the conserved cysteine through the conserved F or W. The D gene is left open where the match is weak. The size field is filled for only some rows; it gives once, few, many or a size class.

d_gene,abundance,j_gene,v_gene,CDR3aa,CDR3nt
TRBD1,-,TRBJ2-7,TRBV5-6,CASSLAGQGVFEQYF,TGTGCCAGCAGCTTGGCAGGTCAGGGGGTGTTCGAGCAGTACTTC
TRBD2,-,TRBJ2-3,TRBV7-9,CASSLSGLAASTDTQYF,TGTGCCAGCAGCTTATCGGGACTAGCGGCTAGCACAGATACGCAGTATTTT
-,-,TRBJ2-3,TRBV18,CASSPPPGRDTQYF,TGTGCCAGCTCACCCCCGCCAGGCCGAGATACGCAGTATTTT
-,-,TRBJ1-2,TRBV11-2,CASSLAGGGSVHGYTF,TGTGCCAGCAGCTTAGCTGGGGGAGGATCTGTCCATGGCTACACCTTC
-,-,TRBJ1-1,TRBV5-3,CARSLEKQVVLHTEAFF,TGTGCCAGAAGCTTGGAAAAACAGGTGGTCCTCCACACTGAAGCTTTCTTT
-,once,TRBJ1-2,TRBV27,CASRTGGPDNYGYTF,TGTGCCAGCCGGACGGGGGGACCGGATAACTATGGCTACACCTTC
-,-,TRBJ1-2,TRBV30,CAWSNLRSYTF,TGTGCCTGGAGTAATTTGCGTAGCTACACCTTC
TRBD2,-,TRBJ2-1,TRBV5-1,CASYGLAGGRSINEQFF,TGCGCCAGCTATGGACTAGCGGGAGGGCGCTCCATCAATGAGCAGTTCTTC
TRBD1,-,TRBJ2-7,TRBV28,CASSVRQGLYEQYF,TGTGCCAGCAGTGTAAGACAGGGTCTCTACGAGCAGTACTTC
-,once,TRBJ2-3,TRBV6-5,CASTKVPGGQYF,TGTGCCAGCACTAAAGTGCCCGGGGGGCAGTATTTT
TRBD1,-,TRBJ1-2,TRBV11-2,CASSSTGAYGYTF,TGTGCCAGCAGCTCGACAGGGGCCTATGGCTACACCTTC
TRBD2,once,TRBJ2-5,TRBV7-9,CSSRPEIGLAGGQETQYF,TGTTCCAGCAGGCCCGAGATTGGACTAGCGGGAGGGCAAGAGACCCAGTACTTC
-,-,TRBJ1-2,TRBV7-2,CASSLGKGNYGYTF,TGTGCCAGCAGCTTAGGGAAGGGGAACTATGGCTACACCTTC
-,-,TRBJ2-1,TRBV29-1,CSADLGAVYNEQFF,TGCAGCGCAGACCTTGGGGCCGTCTACAATGAGCAGTTCTTC
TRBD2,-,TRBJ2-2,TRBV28,CAPWGLAGEVNTGELFF,TGTGCCCCCTGGGGACTAGCGGGAGAAGTTAACACCGGGGAGCTGTTTTTT
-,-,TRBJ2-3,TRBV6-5,CASSTRTSTDTQYF,TGTGCCAGCAGTACCCGGACAAGCACAGATACGCAGTATTTT
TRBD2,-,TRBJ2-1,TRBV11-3,CASSFTLAGIHEQFF,TGTGCCAGCAGCTTTACCCTAGCGGGAATTCATGAGCAGTTCTTC
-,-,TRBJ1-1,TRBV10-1,CASSGQGTAGEAFF,TGCGCCAGCAGTGGACAAGGGACCGCGGGAGAAGCTTTCTTT
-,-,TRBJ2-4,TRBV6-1,CASSDPRSGVIAKNIQYF,TGTGCCAGCAGTGACCCCCGGTCGGGGGTAATAGCCAAAAACATTCAGTACTTC
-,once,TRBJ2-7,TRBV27,CASSLYSSREQYF,TGTGCCAGCAGTTTATACAGCAGCCGAGAGCAGTACTTC
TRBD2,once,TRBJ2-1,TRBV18,CASSPRRTSGRPYNEQFF,TGTGCCAGCTCACCTAGAAGAACTAGCGGGAGGCCCTACAATGAGCAGTTCTTC
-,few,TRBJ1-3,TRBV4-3,CASSQDLGRSSGNTIYF,TGCGCCAGCAGCCAAGATCTCGGCAGGTCCTCTGGAAACACCATATATTTT
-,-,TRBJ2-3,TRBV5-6,CASFLAQGTDTQYF,TGTGCCAGCTTTCTAGCACAAGGCACAGATACGCAGTATTTT
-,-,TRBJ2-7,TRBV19,CASRETYEQYF,TGTGCCAGCAGGGAAACCTACGAGCAGTACTTC
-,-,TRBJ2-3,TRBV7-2,CASSLAQGSDTQYF,TGTGCCAGCAGCTTAGCGCAGGGTTCGGATACGCAGTATTTT
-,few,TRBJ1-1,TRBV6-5,CASSSPYGTLNTEAFF,TGTGCCAGCAGTTCGCCATACGGGACACTGAACACTGAAGCTTTCTTT
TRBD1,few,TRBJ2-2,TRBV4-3,CASSKTGVPATGELFF,TGCGCCAGCAGCAAGACAGGGGTCCCGGCAACCGGGGAGCTGTTTTTT
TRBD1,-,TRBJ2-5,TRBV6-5,CASRRDRGRETQYF,TGTGCCAGCAGACGGGACAGGGGGCGGGAGACCCAGTACTTC
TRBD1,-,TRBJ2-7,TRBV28,CASIPEGTGAYEQYF,TGTGCCAGCATCCCGGAGGGGACAGGGGCCTACGAGCAGTACTTC